A selection of T cell receptor beta chains follows, all from one sample in a study of blood T cell repertoires in COVID-19. This table comes from immunoSEQ multiplex PCR, and its TCRdb copy is limited to in-frame clones, with some not included. The data hold fewer than 60,000 clones, with approximately 88% observed a single time. The sequenced material came from peripheral blood. The receptors come from a human donor in a cohort sampled during active COVID-19. Each CDR3 is given with its conserved first and last residue. The order of the fields is V gene, J gene, clone size, D gene, CDR3 DNA, CDR3 protein. A D gene is named only where the DNA matches it firmly. Rows give clone size only sometimes, using once, few, many, or a class for an expanded clone.

>TRBV2|TRBJ1-1|.|.
TGTGCCAGCAGCCGGGGGGGGTCCTACACTGAAGCTTTCTTT
CASSRGGSYTEAFF
>TRBV13|TRBJ2-7|once|.
TGTGCCAGCAGCTCATCCTACGAGCAGTACTTC
CASSSSYEQYF
>TRBV6-5|TRBJ1-4|.|TRBD1
TGTGCCTCACAGGGGGAGGGTAATGAAAAACTGTTTTTT
CASQGEGNEKLFF
>TRBV5-1|TRBJ1-4|once|.
TGCGCCAGCAGCTTGGGGTCGAGGAGCCTTAATGAAAAACTGTTTTTT
CASSLGSRSLNEKLFF
>TRBV12-3/TRBV12-4|TRBJ2-3|.|TRBD1
TGTGCCAGCAGTTTACAGGGGGCAGATACGCAGTATTTT
CASSLQGADTQYF
>TRBV5-8|TRBJ1-6|.|TRBD1
TGTGCCAGCACCCCGGGACAGGGTAATTCACCCCTCCACTTT
CASTPGQGNSPLHF
>TRBV7-9|TRBJ2-1|once|TRBD1
TGTGCCGGCGATCAGGGGGCAGGAGAGCAGTTCTTC
CAGDQGAGEQFF
>TRBV7-2|TRBJ1-3|.|TRBD1
TGTGCCAGCAGCCAAAGAGGGGACAGGGGAGGAAACACCATATATTTT
CASSQRGDRGGNTIYF
>TRBV12-3/TRBV12-4|TRBJ1-1|.|.
TGTGCCAGCAGCTACGACAAGAACACTGAAGCTTTCTTT
CASSYDKNTEAFF
>TRBV7-9|TRBJ1-2|.|.
TGTGCCAGCCTCCAGGGCGGTGACTATGGCTACACCTTC
CASLQGGDYGYTF